Listed below are T cell receptor beta chains from one sample, sequenced in a study of human T cells and chemical hapten exposure. TCRdb itself ran the 5' RACE reads through MiXCR, one entry per CDR3 protein. Among under 150,000 distinct CDR3 sequences listed, approximately 19% were seen once. The receptors come from a human donor in good health. The CDR3 runs from the conserved cysteine through the conserved F or W. The D gene is left open where the match is weak. Size tells how often a clone was seen (once, few, many) or the class of an expanded clone, and some rows leave it out.

cdr3_length,d_call,clone_size,j_call,v_call,cdr3_nt,cdr3_aa
11,.,.,TRBJ2-1,TRBV10-3,TGTGCCATCAGTGAGTCCCTGGTGCAGTTCTTC,CAISESLVQFF
15,.,.,TRBJ1-5,TRBV6-1,TGTGCCAGCAGCACCACAGGGTATAGCAATCAGCCCCAGCATTTT,CASSTTGYSNQPQHF
14,TRBD2,few,TRBJ2-1,TRBV5-1,TGCGCCAGCAGCGACACTAGCGGCTACAATGAGCAGTTCTTC,CASSDTSGYNEQFF
12,TRBD2,.,TRBJ2-1,TRBV10-3,TGTGCCATCGCCCGGACTAGTAATGAGCAGTTCTTC,CAIARTSNEQFF
14,TRBD2,few,TRBJ2-3,TRBV30,TGTGCCTGCCTGACTAGCGGGTTCACAGATACGCAGTATTTT,CACLTSGFTDTQYF
17,.,.,TRBJ2-7,TRBV3-1,TGTGCCAGCAGCCAAGATCAGCTCGGCAGGGTAACCTCCGAGCAGTACTTC,CASSQDQLGRVTSEQYF
11,.,few,TRBJ2-7,TRBV6-6,TGTGCCAGCAGCCCCCGGAACGAGCAGTACTTC,CASSPRNEQYF
13,.,.,TRBJ1-1,TRBV30,TGTGCCTGGAGTGTACGAGGGGACACTGAAGCTTTCTTT,CAWSVRGDTEAFF
17,.,few,TRBJ2-1,TRBV6-2/TRBV6-3,TGTGCCAGCAGTTATCATGCAGGTACCATCTCCTACAATGAGCAGTTCTTC,CASSYHAGTISYNEQFF
18,TRBD2,.,TRBJ2-4,TRBV20-1,TGCAGTGCTAGAGATGTTACTAGCGGGAGTGTTGTCAAAAACATTCAGTACTTC,CSARDVTSGSVVKNIQYF
15,.,few,TRBJ2-1,TRBV30,TGTGCCTGGAGTACCTTAACCAGCTCCTACAATGAGCAGTTCTTC,CAWSTLTSSYNEQFF
13,.,few,TRBJ1-6,TRBV12-3/TRBV12-4,TGTGCCAGCAGTTTCCTGGTGACTTCACCCCTCCACTTT,CASSFLVTSPLHF
14,.,.,TRBJ1-2,TRBV28,TGTGCCAGCAGCGATACGACTTCAAGCTATGGCTACACCTTC,CASSDTTSSYGYTF
13,.,.,TRBJ1-4,TRBV6-6,TGTGCCCACCGTGGTGCAACTAATGAAAAACTGTTTTTT,CAHRGATNEKLFF
14,TRBD2,few,TRBJ2-5,TRBV11-2,TGTGCCAGCAGCCCAAGCGGGAGTAAAGAGACCCAGTACTTC,CASSPSGSKETQYF
13,.,few,TRBJ1-3,TRBV12-3/TRBV12-4,TGTGCCAGCAGCCGTTTCGGAGGAAACACCATATATTTT,CASSRFGGNTIYF
14,.,.,TRBJ2-7,TRBV27,TGTGCCAGCAGTTTGGGACATGGAGGTGGGGAGCAGTACTTC,CASSLGHGGGEQYF
16,.,few,TRBJ1-1,TRBV6-2/TRBV6-3,TGTGCCAGCAGTCCCTCCATTGAGCCGAAGAACACTGAAGCTTTCTTT,CASSPSIEPKNTEAFF
18,.,.,TRBJ2-6,TRBV19,TGTGCCAGTAGTATAACCCGGGACCCCAGCTCTGGGGCCAACGTCCTGACTTTC,CASSITRDPSSGANVLTF
15,.,.,TRBJ1-5,TRBV9,TGTGCCAGCAGCGTCGATGGGGGCAGCGGGCAGCCCCAGCATTTT,CASSVDGGSGQPQHF
15,TRBD1,.,TRBJ1-5,TRBV29-1,TGCAGCGTTGCAGGCGGAGGGACAGGGAATCAGCCCCAGCATTTT,CSVAGGGTGNQPQHF
12,.,few,TRBJ2-3,TRBV18,TGTGCCAGCTCGACCAGCACAGATACGCAGTATTTT,CASSTSTDTQYF
16,.,many,TRBJ2-1,TRBV14,TGTGCCAGCAGCCAAGTTCCAGGGTGGGGGTTCAATGAGCAGTTCTTC,CASSQVPGWGFNEQFF
12,.,.,TRBJ2-7,TRBV2,TGTGCCAGCACGGCGGACTCCTACGAGCAGTACTTC,CASTADSYEQYF
11,.,many,TRBJ2-3,TRBV28,TGTGCCAGCAGTTTAACTGATACGCAGTATTTT,CASSLTDTQYF
15,.,.,TRBJ2-3,TRBV5-1,TGCGCCAGCAGCGCCGGGCCTCAATTCACAGATACGCAGTATTTT,CASSAGPQFTDTQYF
16,TRBD2,.,TRBJ2-1,TRBV7-3,TGTGCCAGCAGTCCCCAGAGCGGGAGGGCCTACAATGAGCGGTTCTTC,CASSPQSGRAYNERFF
14,.,.,TRBJ1-1,TRBV6-6,TGTGCCAGCAGTTACTCGGCGGGAAGCTCTGAAGCTTTCTTT,CASSYSAGSSEAFF
18,TRBD2,.,TRBJ2-4,TRBV4-1,TGCGCCAGCAGCCAAGAGGTCATTAGGCGACTAGCTCCTCATGCTCAGTACTTC,CASSQEVIRRLAPHAQYF
14,.,few,TRBJ2-3,TRBV10-3,TGTGCCATCAGTGGCAGGGGGGGGACAGATACGCAGTATTTT,CAISGRGGTDTQYF
17,.,few,TRBJ1-2,TRBV6-6,TGTGCCAGCAGTCGGGGGCAAGGAGCCAGTCCTAACTATGGCTACACCTTC,CASSRGQGASPNYGYTF
14,TRBD1,few,TRBJ1-6,TRBV6-6,TGTGCCAGCAGTAACCAGGGGGCAGGCACACCCCTCCACTTT,CASSNQGAGTPLHF
13,.,many,TRBJ2-7,TRBV12-3/TRBV12-4,TGTGCCACCGGTTTTACCCAGGGTGCCGAGCAGTACTTC,CATGFTQGAEQYF
19,.,.,TRBJ2-5,TRBV7-9,TGTGCCAGCAGCTTAGGGCTAGCGGACACCCTCAGGGGTCACGAGACCCAGTACTTC,CASSLGLADTLRGHETQYF